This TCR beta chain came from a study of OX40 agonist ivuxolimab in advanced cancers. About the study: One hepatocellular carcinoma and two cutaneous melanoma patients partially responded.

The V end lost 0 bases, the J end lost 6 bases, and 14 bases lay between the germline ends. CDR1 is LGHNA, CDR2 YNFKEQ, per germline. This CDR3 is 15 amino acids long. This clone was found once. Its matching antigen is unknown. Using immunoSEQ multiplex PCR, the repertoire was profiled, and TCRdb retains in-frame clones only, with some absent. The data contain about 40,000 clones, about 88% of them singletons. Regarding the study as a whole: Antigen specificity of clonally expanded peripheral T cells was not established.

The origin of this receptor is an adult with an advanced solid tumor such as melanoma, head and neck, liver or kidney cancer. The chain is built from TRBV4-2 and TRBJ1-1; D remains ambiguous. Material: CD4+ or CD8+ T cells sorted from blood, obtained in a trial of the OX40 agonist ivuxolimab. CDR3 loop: CASSQDWSREAEAFF. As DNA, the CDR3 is TGTGCCAGCAGCCAAGATTGGAGTCGGGAGGCTGAAGCTTTCTTT.